The clone carrying this T cell receptor beta chain was recorded at least ten times. What it recognizes is unknown. TCRdb ran MiXCR on the RACE reads and lists one entry per CDR3 protein. The profile shows around 120,000 distinct CDR3 sequences, roughly 13% of them singletons. The CDR3 totals 16 residues. Trimming stripped 3 bases from V and 5 bases from J, with 17 bases between. The germline gives CDR1 SGHTA, CDR2 FQGNSA. This entry comes from a study of human T cells and chemical hapten exposure. Study outcomes and limitations: The donors suffered from alopecia, so their immune response may not match that of healthy people. DPC sensitization produced no change in TCRs with frequency above 1 in 1000.

Time point meaning: pre-sensitization, week 0. Described treatment: therapeutic diphenylcyclopropenone sensitization with weekly scalp DPC. The clonotype comes from a woman younger than 30 with alopecia areata. Some clones in this sample may be carry-over from other donors' samples. V gene TRBV7-2 combines with J gene TRBJ2-1; D call uncertain. Sequences were derived from whole blood, sampled in connection with sensitization to the hapten diphenylcyclopropenone (DPC). DNA of the CDR3: TGTGCCAGCAGCTTGTGGGCCGCCTCCGGTGACAATGAGCAGTTCTTC. It specifies CASSLWAASGDNEQFF.